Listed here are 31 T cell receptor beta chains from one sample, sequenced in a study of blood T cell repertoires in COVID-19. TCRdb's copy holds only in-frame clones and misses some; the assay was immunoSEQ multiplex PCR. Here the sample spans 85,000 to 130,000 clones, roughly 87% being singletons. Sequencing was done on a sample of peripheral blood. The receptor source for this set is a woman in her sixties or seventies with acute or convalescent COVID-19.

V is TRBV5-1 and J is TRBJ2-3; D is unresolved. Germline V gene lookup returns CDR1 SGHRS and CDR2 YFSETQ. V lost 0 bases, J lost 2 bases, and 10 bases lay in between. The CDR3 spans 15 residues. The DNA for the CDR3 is TGCGCCAGCAGCTTGGATACACCCCCCACAGATACGCAGTATTTT. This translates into CASSLDTPPTDTQYF. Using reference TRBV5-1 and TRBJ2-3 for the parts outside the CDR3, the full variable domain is KAGVTQTPRYLIKTRGQQVTLSCSPISGHRSVSWYQQTPGQGLQFLFEYFSETQRNKGNFPGRFSGRQFSNSRSEMNVSTLELGDSALYLCASSLDTPPTDTQYFGPGTRLTVL.

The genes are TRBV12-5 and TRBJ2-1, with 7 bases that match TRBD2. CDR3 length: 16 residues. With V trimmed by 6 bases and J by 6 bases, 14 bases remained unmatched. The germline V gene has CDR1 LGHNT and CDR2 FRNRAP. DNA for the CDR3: TGTGCTAGTGGGCCCTCGCTAGGACTAGTCGGCAATGAGCAGTTCTTC. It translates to CASGPSLGLVGNEQFF.

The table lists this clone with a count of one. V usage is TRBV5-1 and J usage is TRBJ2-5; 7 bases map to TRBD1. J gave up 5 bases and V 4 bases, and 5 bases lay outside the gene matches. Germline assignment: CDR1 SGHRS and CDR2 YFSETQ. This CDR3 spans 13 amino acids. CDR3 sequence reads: CASSRTGEETQYF. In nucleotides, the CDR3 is TGCGCCAGCAGCAGAACAGGGGAGGAGACCCAGTACTTC.

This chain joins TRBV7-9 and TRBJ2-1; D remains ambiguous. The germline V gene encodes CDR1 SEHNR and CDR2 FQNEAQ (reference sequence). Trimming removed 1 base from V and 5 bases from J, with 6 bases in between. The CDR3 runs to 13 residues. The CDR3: CASSLGSHNEQFF. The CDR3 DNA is TGTGCCAGCAGCTTAGGAAGCCACAATGAGCAGTTCTTC.

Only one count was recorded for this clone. The CDR3 coding sequence is TGTGCCAGCAGCTTAGTTCAGGGCCAAGAGACCCAGTACTTC. It encodes CASSLVQGQETQYF. The chain couples TRBV7-2 to TRBJ2-5, with D possibly being TRBD1 (5 bases). V was cut by 1 base and J by 1 base, with 7 bases left in between. CDR1 and CDR2 (germline): SGHTA, FQGNSA. This CDR3 region has 14 residues. The variable domain in full, with the rest retrieved from reference TRBV7-2 and TRBJ2-5, is GAGVSQSPSNKVTEKGKDVELRCDPISGHTALYWYRQSLGQGLEFLIYFQGNSAPDKSGLPSDRFSAERTGGSVSTLTIQRTQQEDSAVYLCASSLVQGQETQYFGPGTRLLVL.

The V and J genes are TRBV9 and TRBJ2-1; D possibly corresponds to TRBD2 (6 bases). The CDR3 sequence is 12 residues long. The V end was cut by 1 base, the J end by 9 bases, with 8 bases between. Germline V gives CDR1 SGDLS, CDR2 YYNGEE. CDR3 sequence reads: CASSVTGVEQFF. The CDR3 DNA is TGTGCCAGCAGCGTAACGGGGGTTGAGCAGTTCTTC.

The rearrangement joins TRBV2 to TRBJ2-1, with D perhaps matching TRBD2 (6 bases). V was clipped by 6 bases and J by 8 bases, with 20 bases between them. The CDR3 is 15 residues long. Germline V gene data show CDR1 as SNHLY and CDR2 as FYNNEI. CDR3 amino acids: CASRRLVTVVDEQFF. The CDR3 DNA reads TGTGCCAGCAGGCGACTAGTAACGGTGGTAGATGAGCAGTTCTTC.

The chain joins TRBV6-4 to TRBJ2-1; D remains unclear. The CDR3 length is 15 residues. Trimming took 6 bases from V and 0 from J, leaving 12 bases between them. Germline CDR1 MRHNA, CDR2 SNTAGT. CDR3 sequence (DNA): TGTGCCAGCAGGCGGTCCCATTCCTCCTACAATGAGCAGTTCTTC. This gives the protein CASRRSHSSYNEQFF.

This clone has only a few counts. The CDR3 region is CASSPSSGSLIQYF. The DNA for the CDR3 is TGTGCCAGCAGCCCCTCTAGCGGGAGTTTGATACAGTACTTC. This chain links TRBV7-9 with TRBJ2-7, with TRBD2 identical over 10 bases. The CDR3 loop spans 14 amino acids. In germline, CDR1 is SEHNR, CDR2 FQNEAQ (reference sequence). The J segment lost 10 bases and the V segment lost 5 bases, leaving 11 bases of the junction unmatched.

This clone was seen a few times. The CDR3 sequence is CASSIGHSYEQYF. For the CDR3, the DNA is TGTGCCAGTAGTATAGGGCACTCCTACGAGCAGTACTTC. V gene TRBV19 combines with J gene TRBJ2-7; D remains ambiguous. The CDR3 length is 13 residues. The germline V and J ends were trimmed by 1 base and 0 bases, with 4 bases remaining between them. Germline V gives CDR1 LNHDA, CDR2 SQIVND (reference sequence).

The CDR3 DNA follows: TGTGCCAGCAGTTTACGGGGGGGCGGGGAGCTGTTTTTT. It specifies CASSLRGGGELFF. The chain recombines TRBV12-3 or TRBV12-4 with TRBJ2-2, with 8 bases matching TRBD2. The J segment lost 7 bases and the V segment lost 2 bases, leaving 0 bases of the junction unmatched. This CDR3 is built from 13 residues.

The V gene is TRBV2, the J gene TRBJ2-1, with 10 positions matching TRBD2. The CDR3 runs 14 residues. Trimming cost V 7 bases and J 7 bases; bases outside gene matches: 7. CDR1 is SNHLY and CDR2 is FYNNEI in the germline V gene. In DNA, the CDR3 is TGTGCCAGCACGCCTAGCGGGAGATCTAATGAGCAGTTCTTC. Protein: CASTPSGRSNEQFF. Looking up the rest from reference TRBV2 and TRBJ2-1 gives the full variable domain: EPEVTQTPSHQVTQMGQEVILRCVPISNHLYFYWYRQILGQKVEFLVSFYNNEISEKSEIFDDQFSVERPDGSNFTLKIRSTKLEDSAMYFCASTPSGRSNEQFFGPGTRLTVL.

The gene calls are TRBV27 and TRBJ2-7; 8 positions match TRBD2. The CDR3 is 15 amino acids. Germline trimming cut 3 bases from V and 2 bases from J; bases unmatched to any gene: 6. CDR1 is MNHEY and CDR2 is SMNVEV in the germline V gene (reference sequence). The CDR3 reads CASSFGAGDTYEQYF. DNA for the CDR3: TGTGCCAGCAGTTTCGGAGCGGGGGACACCTACGAGCAGTACTTC.

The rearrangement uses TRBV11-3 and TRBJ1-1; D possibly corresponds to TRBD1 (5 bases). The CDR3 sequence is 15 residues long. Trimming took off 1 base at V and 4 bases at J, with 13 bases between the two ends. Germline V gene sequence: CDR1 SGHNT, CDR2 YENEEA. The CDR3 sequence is CASSLVSGGSTEAFF. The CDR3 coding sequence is TGTGCCAGCAGCTTAGTATCCGGGGGATCCACTGAAGCTTTCTTT.

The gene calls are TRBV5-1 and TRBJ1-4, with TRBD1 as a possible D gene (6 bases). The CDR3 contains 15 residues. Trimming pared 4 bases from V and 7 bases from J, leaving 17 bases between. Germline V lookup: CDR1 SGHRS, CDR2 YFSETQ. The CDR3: CASSRQVTFGEKLFF. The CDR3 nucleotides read TGCGCCAGCAGCCGACAGGTTACGTTTGGTGAAAAACTGTTTTTT. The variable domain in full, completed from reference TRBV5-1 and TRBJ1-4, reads KAGVTQTPRYLIKTRGQQVTLSCSPISGHRSVSWYQQTPGQGLQFLFEYFSETQRNKGNFPGRFSGRQFSNSRSEMNVSTLELGDSALYLCASSRQVTFGEKLFFGSGTQLSVL.

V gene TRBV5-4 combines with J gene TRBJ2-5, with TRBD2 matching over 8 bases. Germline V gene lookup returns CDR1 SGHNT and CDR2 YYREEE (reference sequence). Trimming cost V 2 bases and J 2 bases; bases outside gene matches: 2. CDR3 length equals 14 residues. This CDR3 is CASSFGGGQETQYF. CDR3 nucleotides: TGTGCCAGCAGCTTCGGGGGGGGACAAGAGACCCAGTACTTC.

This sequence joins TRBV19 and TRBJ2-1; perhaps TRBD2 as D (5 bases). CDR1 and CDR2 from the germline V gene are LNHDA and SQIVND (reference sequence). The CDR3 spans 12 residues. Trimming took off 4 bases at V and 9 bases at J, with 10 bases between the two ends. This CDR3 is CASSRRSFEQFF. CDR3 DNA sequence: TGTGCCAGTAGTAGGAGGTCTTTTGAGCAGTTCTTC.

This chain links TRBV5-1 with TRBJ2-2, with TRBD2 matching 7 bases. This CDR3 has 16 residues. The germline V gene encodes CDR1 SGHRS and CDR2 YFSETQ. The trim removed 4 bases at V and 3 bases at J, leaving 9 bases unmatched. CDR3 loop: CASSPSLGGYTGELFF. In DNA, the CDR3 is TGCGCCAGCAGCCCCTCTCTCGGGGGGTACACCGGGGAGCTGTTTTTT.

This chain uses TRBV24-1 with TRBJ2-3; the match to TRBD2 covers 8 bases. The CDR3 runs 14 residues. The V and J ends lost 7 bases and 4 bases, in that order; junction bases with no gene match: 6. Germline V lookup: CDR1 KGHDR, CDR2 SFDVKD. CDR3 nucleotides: TGTGCCACCAGACTAAGCGGGGGATCAGATACGCAGTATTTT. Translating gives CATRLSGGSDTQYF.

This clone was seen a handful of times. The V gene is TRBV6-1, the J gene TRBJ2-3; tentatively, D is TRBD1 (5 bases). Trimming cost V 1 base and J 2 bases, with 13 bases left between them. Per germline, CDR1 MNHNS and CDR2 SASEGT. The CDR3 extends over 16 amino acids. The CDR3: CASSEVVGRATDTQYF. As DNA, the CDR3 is TGTGCCAGCAGTGAAGTAGTGGGCAGGGCCACAGATACGCAGTATTTT.

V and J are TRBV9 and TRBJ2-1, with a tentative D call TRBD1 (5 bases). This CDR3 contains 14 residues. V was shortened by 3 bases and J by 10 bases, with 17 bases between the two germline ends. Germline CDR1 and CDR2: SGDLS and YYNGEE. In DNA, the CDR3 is TGTGCCAGCAGCGGCCTTGGCCTCCAGGGCGAGCAGTTCTTC. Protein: CASSGLGLQGEQFF.

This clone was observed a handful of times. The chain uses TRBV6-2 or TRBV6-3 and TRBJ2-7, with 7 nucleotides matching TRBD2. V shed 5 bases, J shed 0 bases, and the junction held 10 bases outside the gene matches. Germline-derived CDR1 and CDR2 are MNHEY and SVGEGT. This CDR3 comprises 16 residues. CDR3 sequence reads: CASSPIPGLSSYEQYF. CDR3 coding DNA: TGTGCCAGCAGTCCCATCCCGGGACTAAGCTCCTACGAGCAGTACTTC.

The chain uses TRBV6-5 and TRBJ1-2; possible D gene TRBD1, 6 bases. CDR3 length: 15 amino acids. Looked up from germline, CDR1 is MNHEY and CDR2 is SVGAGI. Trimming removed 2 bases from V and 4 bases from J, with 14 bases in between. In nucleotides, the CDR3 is TGTGCCAGCAGTTACGCGGGGGCGATGAGCTATGGCTACACCTTC. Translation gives CASSYAGAMSYGYTF.

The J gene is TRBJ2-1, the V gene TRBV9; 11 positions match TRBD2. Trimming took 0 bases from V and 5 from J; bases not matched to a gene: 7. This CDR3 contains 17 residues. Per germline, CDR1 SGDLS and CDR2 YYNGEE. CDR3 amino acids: CASSVGTAGLADNEQFF. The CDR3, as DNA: TGTGCCAGCAGCGTAGGTACCGCGGGACTAGCGGACAATGAGCAGTTCTTC.

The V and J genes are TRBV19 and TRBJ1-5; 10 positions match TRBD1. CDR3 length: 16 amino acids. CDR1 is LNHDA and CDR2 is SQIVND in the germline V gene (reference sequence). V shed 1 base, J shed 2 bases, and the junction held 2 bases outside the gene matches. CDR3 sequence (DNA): TGTGCCAGTAGTATAGGGGACAGGGGCCGCAATCAGCCCCAGCATTTT. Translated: CASSIGDRGRNQPQHF.

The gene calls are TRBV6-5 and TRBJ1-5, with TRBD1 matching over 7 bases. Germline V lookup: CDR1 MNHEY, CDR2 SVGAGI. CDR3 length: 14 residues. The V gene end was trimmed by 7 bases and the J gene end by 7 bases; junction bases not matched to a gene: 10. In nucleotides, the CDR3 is TGTGCCAGCAACGACAGGGTCCCAGGGCAGCCCCAGCATTTT. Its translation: CASNDRVPGQPQHF.

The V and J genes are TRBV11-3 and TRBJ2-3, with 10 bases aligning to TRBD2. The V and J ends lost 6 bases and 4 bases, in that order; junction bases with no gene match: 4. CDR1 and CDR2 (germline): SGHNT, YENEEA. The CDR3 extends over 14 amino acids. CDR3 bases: TGTGCCAGCAGTCAGGGACTAGCGCCAGATACGCAGTATTTT. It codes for CASSQGLAPDTQYF.

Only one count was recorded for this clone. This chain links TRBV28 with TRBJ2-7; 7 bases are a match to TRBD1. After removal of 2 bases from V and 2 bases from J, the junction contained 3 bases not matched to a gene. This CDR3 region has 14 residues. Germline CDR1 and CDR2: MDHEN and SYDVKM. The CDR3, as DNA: TGTGCCAGCAGTTTAGAAGGGACAGCCTACGAGCAGTACTTC. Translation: CASSLEGTAYEQYF.

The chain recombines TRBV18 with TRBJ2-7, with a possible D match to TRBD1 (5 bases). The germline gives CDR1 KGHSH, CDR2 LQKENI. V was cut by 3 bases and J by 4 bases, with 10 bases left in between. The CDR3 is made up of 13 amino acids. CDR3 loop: CASSPAGWYEQYF. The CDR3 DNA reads TGTGCCAGCTCACCGGCAGGGTGGTACGAGCAGTACTTC.

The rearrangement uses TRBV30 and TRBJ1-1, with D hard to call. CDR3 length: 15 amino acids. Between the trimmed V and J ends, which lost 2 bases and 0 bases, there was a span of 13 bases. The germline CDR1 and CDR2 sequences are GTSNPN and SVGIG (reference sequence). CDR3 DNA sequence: TGTGCCTGGAGTTTAACACACCCAATGAACACTGAAGCTTTCTTT. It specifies CAWSLTHPMNTEAFF.

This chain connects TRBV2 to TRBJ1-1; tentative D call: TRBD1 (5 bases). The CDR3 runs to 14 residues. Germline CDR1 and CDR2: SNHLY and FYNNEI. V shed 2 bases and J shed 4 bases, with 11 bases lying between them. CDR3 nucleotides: TGTGCCAGCAGTGAACAGGGAGGAGGCACTGAAGCTTTCTTT. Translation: CASSEQGGGTEAFF.